A selection of T cell receptor beta chains follows, all from one sample in a study of early T cells in non-severe SARS-CoV-2 infection. MiXCR, run by TCRdb on the 5' RACE reads, gives a single entry per CDR3 protein. This sample carries tens of thousands of distinct CDR3 sequences, roughly 6% of them seen once, and the ten largest clones take roughly 8.1%. Sequenced sample: whole blood. These receptors were taken from an adult who was a healthcare worker with PCR-confirmed SARS-CoV-2 infection or an uninfected control (not recorded which). The CDR3 runs from the conserved cysteine through the conserved F or W. The D gene is left open where the match is weak. Rows may omit the clone size; those that give it use once, few, many or a size class.

V gene	clone size	D gene	J gene	CDR3 protein	CDR3 DNA
TRBV6-7	many	TRBD2	TRBJ2-1	CASSYRASGRGSSYNEQFF	TGTGCCAGCAGTTACAGGGCTAGCGGGAGGGGGAGCTCCTACAATGAGCAGTTCTTC
TRBV30	few	NA	TRBJ1-2	CAWTLPGTHKNYGYTF	TGTGCCTGGACCCTTCCGGGGACACACAAGAACTATGGCTACACCTTC
TRBV20-1	NA	NA	TRBJ2-7	CSASFGSSYEQYF	TGCAGTGCTAGTTTCGGAAGCTCCTACGAGCAGTACTTC
TRBV5-5	many	NA	TRBJ2-7	CASSYSDHEQYF	TGTGCCAGCAGCTACAGTGACCACGAGCAGTACTTC
TRBV2	few	NA	TRBJ1-1	CASRPRVQAVEAFF	TGTGCCAGCAGACCCAGGGTACAGGCCGTAGAAGCTTTCTTT
TRBV28	NA	NA	TRBJ1-1	CASSFGRREAFF	TGTGCCAGCAGTTTTGGGCGACGGGAAGCTTTCTTT
TRBV7-6	many	NA	TRBJ2-3	CASSLVPGANTQYF	TGTGCCAGCAGCTTAGTCCCGGGGGCGAATACGCAGTATTTT
TRBV6-2/TRBV6-3	NA	NA	TRBJ2-1	CASSYSYEQFF	TGTGCCAGCAGTTACTCGTATGAGCAGTTCTTC
TRBV4-3	NA	NA	TRBJ2-1	CASSHLGDLHNEQFF	TGCGCCAGCAGCCACCTGGGAGATCTTCACAATGAGCAGTTCTTC
TRBV3-1	many	TRBD1	TRBJ1-2	CASRRTGTYGYTF	TGTGCCAGCAGACGGACAGGAACCTATGGCTACACCTTC
TRBV30	NA	NA	TRBJ1-4	CAWSVPGNEKLFF	TGTGCCTGGAGTGTACCGGGTAATGAAAAACTGTTTTTT
TRBV28	NA	TRBD1	TRBJ2-7	CASRRGQGYEQYF	TGTGCCAGCAGACGAGGACAGGGCTACGAGCAGTACTTC
TRBV7-2	NA	NA	TRBJ2-7	CASSFTGYEQYF	TGTGCCAGCAGCTTCACAGGGTACGAGCAGTACTTC
TRBV6-5	many	NA	TRBJ1-6	CASSWGPSYNSPLHF	TGTGCCAGCAGTTGGGGACCCTCCTATAATTCACCCCTCCACTTT
TRBV15	few	TRBD2	TRBJ2-3	CATSRLAGLDTQYF	TGTGCCACAAGCCGACTAGCGGGGTTAGATACGCAGTATTTT
TRBV29-1	few	NA	TRBJ2-7	CSVEDYGREAEQYF	TGCAGCGTTGAAGATTATGGCAGGGAGGCCGAGCAGTACTTC
TRBV10-3	many	TRBD2	TRBJ2-1	CAISESNGRADEQFF	TGTGCCATCAGTGAGTCGAACGGGAGGGCTGATGAGCAGTTCTTC
TRBV4-2	few	NA	TRBJ2-3	CASSQTPSDTQYF	TGTGCCAGCAGCCAGACCCCTTCAGATACGCAGTATTTT
TRBV5-1	NA	NA	TRBJ2-2	CASRIVPTGELFF	TGCGCCAGCAGGATAGTGCCTACCGGGGAGCTGTTTTTT
TRBV7-9	NA	TRBD2	TRBJ2-1	CASIPWGGGNEQFF	TGTGCCAGCATCCCCTGGGGGGGAGGAAATGAGCAGTTCTTC
TRBV7-2	NA	TRBD2	TRBJ2-2	CASSLTSGLTGELFF	TGTGCCAGCAGCTTAACTAGCGGGTTAACCGGGGAGCTGTTTTTT
TRBV20-1	many	TRBD1	TRBJ2-7	CSASRDRGFYEQYF	TGCAGTGCTTCCCGGGACAGAGGATTCTACGAGCAGTACTTC
TRBV11-2	many	TRBD1	TRBJ1-1	CATHRGNTEAFF	TGTGCCACTCACAGGGGGAACACTGAAGCTTTCTTT
TRBV19	NA	NA	TRBJ2-2	CASSMAVSAGELFF	TGTGCCAGTAGTATGGCGGTGAGCGCCGGGGAGCTGTTTTTT
TRBV6-6	NA	NA	TRBJ1-5	CASSYALAQASNQPQHF	TGTGCCAGCAGTTACGCCCTCGCCCAGGCTAGCAATCAGCCCCAGCATTTT
TRBV6-6	many	TRBD1	TRBJ1-2	CASSTPDRGNYGYTF	TGTGCCAGCAGCACCCCGGACAGGGGAAACTATGGCTACACCTTC
TRBV7-2	NA	TRBD2	TRBJ2-1	CASSLARGLAGLSYNEQFF	TGTGCCAGCAGCTTAGCCCGGGGACTAGCGGGATTGTCCTACAATGAGCAGTTCTTC
TRBV28	few	TRBD1	TRBJ1-5	CASSLQGALPQHF	TGTGCCAGCAGTTTACAGGGGGCTCTTCCCCAGCATTTT
TRBV2	few	NA	TRBJ2-7	CATREYAYEQYF	TGTGCTACTCGGGAGTATGCCTACGAGCAGTACTTC
TRBV6-6	many	TRBD1	TRBJ2-7	CASSYFSTGLYF	TGTGCCAGCAGTTACTTCTCGACAGGGTTGTACTTC